This T cell receptor (beta chain) emerged from a study of cytomegalovirus exposure and HLA in healthy donors. PCR employed 60 Vbeta and 13 Jbeta primers. Profiling relied on immunoSEQ multiplex PCR, and the TCRdb table lists in-frame clones only, not all of them. The repertoire holds about 120,000 clones, approximately 65% seen once, with over 1.5% in the top ten. The CDR3 covers 12 residues. Germline V CDR1 and CDR2: GTSNPN, SVGIG (reference sequence). The V and J ends lost 7 bases and 13 bases, in that order; junction bases with no gene match: 9. The sequenced material came from PBMCs. The chain has TRBV30 and TRBJ2-4; the match to TRBD2 covers 11 bases. The receptor was derived from a man aged 18 to 30 in good health and CMV-seronegative. CDR3 in DNA: TGTGCCTTTCAACAGACTAGCGGGGACCAGTACTTC. Protein product: CAFQQTSGDQYF.